This T cell receptor (beta chain) was found in a study of blood T cell repertoires in COVID-19. Participants had their cohort set by participant-reported clinical history. CDR1 SEHNR and CDR2 FQNEAQ come from the germline V gene (reference sequence). Trimming cost V 5 bases and J 10 bases; bases outside gene matches: 13. The CDR3 has 15 residues. Original processing notes: Scientists estimated how many nucleated cells there were by amplifying reference gene primers. Here immunoSEQ multiplex PCR was the method, and the copy in TCRdb shows in-frame clones only, minus some. V, J and clone size were drawn from that table, and D and trimming were deduced from the DNA. The sample carries a few hundred thousand clones, roughly 90% recorded once.

The chain couples TRBV7-9 to TRBJ1-4; 7 nucleotides match TRBD1. The specimen sequenced was PBMCs or T cells enriched from blood (not recorded which). This sequence originates from a woman aged 18-30 years who had recovered from COVID-19. CDR3 sequence: CASSPTGSGAVKLFF. The CDR3 nucleotides read TGTGCCAGCAGCCCGACAGGGTCGGGAGCAGTAAAACTGTTTTTT.